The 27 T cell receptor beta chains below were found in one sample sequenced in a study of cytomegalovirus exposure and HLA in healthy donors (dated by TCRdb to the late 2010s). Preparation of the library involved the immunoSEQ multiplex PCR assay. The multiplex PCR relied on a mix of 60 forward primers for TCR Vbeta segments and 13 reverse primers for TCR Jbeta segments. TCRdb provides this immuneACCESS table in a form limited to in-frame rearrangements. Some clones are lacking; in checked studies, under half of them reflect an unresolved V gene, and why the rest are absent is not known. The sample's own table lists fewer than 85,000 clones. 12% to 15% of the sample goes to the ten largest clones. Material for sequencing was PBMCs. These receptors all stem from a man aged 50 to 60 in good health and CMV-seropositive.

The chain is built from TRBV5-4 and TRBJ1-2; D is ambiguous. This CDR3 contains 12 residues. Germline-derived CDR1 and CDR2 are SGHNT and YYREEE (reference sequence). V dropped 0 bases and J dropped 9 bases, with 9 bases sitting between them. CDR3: CASSLAGSSYTF. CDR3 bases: TGTGCCAGCAGCTTGGCCGGGTCAAGCTACACCTTC.

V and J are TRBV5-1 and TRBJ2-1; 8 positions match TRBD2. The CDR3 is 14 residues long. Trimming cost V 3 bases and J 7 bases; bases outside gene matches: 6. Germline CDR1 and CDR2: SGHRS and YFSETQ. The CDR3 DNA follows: TGCGCCAGCAGCTGGACGGGGGGGCGAAATGAGCAGTTCTTC. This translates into CASSWTGGRNEQFF.

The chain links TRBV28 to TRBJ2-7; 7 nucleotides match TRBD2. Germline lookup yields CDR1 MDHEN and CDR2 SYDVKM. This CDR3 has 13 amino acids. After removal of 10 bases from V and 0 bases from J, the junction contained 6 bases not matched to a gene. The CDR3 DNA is TGTGCCACCCTAAGCGGGGCCTCCTACGAGCAGTACTTC. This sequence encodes CATLSGASYEQYF.

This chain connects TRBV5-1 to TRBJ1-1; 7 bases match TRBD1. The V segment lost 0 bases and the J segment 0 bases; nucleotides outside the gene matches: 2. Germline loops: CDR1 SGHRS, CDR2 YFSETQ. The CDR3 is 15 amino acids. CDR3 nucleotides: TGCGCCAGCAGCTTGGCCGGGACAGTGAACACTGAAGCTTTCTTT. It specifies CASSLAGTVNTEAFF.

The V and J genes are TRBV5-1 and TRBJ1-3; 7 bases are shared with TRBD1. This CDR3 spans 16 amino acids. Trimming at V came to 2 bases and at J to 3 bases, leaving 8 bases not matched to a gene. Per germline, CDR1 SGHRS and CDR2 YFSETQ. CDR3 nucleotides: TGCGCCAGCAGCTTTACCTCCGGGACAGATGGAAACACCATATATTTT. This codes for CASSFTSGTDGNTIYF.

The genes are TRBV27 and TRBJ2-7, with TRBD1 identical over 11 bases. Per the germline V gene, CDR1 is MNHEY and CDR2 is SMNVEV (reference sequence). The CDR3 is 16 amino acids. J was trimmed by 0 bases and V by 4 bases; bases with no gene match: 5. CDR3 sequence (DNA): TGTGCCAGCAGTTCCCGGACAGGGGGCAACTCCTACGAGCAGTACGTC. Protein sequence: CASSSRTGGNSYEQYV.

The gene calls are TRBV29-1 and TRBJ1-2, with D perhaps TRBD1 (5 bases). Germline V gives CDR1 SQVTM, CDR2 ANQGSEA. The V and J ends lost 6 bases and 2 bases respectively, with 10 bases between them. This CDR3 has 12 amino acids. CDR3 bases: TGCAGCGTGCCCCGACAGAACTATGGCTACACCTTC. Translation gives CSVPRQNYGYTF.

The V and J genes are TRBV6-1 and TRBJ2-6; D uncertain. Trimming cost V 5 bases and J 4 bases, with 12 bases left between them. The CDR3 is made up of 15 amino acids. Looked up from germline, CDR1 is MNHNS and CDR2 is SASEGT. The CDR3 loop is CASSPTSEGANVLTF. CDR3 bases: TGTGCCAGCAGTCCGACTTCGGAGGGGGCCAACGTCCTGACTTTC.

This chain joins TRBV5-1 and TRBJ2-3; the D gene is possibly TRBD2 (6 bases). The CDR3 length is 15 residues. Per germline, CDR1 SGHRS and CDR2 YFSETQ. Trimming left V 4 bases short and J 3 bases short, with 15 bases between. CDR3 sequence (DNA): TGCGCCAGCAGCCTAATGTCGGGGGTGACAGATACGCAGTATTTT. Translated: CASSLMSGVTDTQYF.

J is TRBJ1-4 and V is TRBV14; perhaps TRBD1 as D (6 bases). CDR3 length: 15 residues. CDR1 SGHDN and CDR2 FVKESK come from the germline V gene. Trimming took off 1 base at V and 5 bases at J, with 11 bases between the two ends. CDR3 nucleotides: TGTGCCAGCAGCCAAGCCAGGGGCTCCAATGAAAAACTGTTTTTT. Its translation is CASSQARGSNEKLFF.

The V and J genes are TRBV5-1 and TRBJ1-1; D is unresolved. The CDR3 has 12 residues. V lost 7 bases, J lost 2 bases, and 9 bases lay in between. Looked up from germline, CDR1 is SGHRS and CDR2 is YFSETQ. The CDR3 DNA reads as TGCGCCAGCTTGCGGGTTAACACTGAAGCTTTCTTT. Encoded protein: CASLRVNTEAFF.

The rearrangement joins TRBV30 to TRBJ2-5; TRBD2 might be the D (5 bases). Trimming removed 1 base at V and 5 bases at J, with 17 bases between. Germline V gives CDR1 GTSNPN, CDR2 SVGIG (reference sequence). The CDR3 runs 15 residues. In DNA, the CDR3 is TGTGCCTGGAGTGCCCTCCGGGGTAGGAGGGAGACCCAGTACTTC. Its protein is CAWSALRGRRETQYF.

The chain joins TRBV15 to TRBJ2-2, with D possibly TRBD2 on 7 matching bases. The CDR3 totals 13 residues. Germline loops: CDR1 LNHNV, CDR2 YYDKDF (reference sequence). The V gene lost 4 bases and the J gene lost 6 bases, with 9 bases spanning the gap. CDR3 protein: CATSKGGAGELFF. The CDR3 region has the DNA TGTGCCACCAGCAAGGGGGGGGCCGGGGAGCTGTTTTTT. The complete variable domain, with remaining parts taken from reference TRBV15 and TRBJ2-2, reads DAMVIQNPRYQVTQFGKPVTLSCSQTLNHNVMYWYQQKSSQAPKLLFHYYDKDFNNEADTPDNFQSRRPNTSFCFLDIRSPGLGDTAMYLCATSKGGAGELFFGEGSRLTVL.

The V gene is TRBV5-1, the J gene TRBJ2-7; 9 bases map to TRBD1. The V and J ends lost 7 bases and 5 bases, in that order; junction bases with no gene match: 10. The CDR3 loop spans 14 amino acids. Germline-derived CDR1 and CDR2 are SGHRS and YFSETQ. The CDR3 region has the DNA TGCGCCAGCGGGGGGGGACAGGGAACGGACGAGCAGTACGTC. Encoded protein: CASGGGQGTDEQYV.

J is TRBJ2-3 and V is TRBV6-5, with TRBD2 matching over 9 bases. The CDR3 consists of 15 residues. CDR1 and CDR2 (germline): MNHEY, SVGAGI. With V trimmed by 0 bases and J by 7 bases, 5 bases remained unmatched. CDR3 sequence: CASSYSSSGGNTQYF. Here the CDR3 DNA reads TGTGCCAGCAGTTACTCGAGCAGCGGGGGGAATACGCAGTATTTT.

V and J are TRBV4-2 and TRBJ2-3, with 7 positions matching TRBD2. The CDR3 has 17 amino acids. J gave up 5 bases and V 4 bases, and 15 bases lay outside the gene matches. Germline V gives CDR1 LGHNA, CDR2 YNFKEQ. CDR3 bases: TGTGCCAGCAGCCCGAGTGGATGGGGGGAGGGGAAAGATACGCAGTATTTT. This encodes CASSPSGWGEGKDTQYF.

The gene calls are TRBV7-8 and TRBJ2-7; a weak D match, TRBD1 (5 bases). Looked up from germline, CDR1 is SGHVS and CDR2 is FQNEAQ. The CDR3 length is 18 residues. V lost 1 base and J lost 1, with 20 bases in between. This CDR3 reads CASSLGTNGREYSYEQYF. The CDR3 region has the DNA TGTGCCAGCAGCTTAGGAACTAATGGCAGGGAATATTCCTACGAGCAGTACTTC.

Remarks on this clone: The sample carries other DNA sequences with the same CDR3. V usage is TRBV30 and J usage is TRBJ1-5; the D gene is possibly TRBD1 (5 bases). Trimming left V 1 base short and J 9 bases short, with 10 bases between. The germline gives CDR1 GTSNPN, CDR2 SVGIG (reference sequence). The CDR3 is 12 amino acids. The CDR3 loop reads CAWSATDRPQHF. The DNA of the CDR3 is TGTGCCTGGAGTGCAACAGACAGGCCCCAGCATTTT.

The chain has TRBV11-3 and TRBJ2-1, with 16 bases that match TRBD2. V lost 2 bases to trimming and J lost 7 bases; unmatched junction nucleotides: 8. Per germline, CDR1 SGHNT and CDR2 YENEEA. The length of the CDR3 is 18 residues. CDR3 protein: CASSLRGLAGGLGNEQFF. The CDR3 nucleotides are TGTGCCAGCAGCTTAAGGGGACTAGCGGGGGGGCTCGGTAATGAGCAGTTCTTC.

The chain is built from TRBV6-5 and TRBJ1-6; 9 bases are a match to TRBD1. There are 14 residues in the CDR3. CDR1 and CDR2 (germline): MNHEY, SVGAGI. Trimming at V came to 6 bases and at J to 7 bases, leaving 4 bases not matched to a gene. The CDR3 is CASRPGQGNSPLHF. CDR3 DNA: TGTGCCAGCAGGCCGGGACAGGGCAATTCACCCCTCCACTTT.

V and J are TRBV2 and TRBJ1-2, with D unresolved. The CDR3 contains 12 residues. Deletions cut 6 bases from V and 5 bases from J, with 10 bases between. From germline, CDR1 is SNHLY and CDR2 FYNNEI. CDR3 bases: TGTGCCAGCAGCGTGCTGGAGTATGGCTACACCTTC. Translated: CASSVLEYGYTF.

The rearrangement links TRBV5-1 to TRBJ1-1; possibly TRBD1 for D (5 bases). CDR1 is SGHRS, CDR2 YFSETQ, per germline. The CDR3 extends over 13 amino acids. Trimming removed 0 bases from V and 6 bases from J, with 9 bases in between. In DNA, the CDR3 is TGCGCCAGCAGCTTGGATGACAGCCCTGAAGCTTTCTTT. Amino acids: CASSLDDSPEAFF.

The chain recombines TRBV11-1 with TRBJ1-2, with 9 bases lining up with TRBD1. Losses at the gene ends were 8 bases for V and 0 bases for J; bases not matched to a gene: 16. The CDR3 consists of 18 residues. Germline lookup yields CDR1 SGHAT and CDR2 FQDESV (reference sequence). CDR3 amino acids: CASSGIAFGDRANYGYTF. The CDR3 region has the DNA TGTGCCAGCTCCGGGATCGCGTTCGGGGACAGGGCTAACTATGGCTACACCTTC.

Here the CDR3 reads CASSPTGWNQPQHF. The CDR3 nucleotides read TGTGCCAGCAGCCCGACAGGATGGAACCAGCCCCAGCATTTT. The chain joins TRBV7-6 to TRBJ1-5; tentative D call: TRBD1 (6 bases). Germline loops: CDR1 SGHVS, CDR2 FNYEAQ. The CDR3 length is 14 residues. V was clipped by 5 bases and J by 7 bases, with 15 bases between them.

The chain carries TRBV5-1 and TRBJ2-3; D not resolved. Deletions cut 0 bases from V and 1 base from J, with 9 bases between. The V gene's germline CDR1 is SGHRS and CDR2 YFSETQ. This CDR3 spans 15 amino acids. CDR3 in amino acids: CASSLETGGTDTQYF. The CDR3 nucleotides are TGCGCCAGCAGCTTGGAAACGGGTGGCACAGATACGCAGTATTTT.

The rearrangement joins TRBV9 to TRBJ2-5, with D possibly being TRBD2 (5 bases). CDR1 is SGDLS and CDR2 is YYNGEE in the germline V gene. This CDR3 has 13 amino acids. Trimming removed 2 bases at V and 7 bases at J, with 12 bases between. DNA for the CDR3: TGTGCCAGCAGCGTCCGTGAGGGAACGACCCAGTACTTC. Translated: CASSVREGTTQYF.

Here the CDR3 reads CASSVEGTLNSPLHF. CDR3 nucleotides: TGTGCCAGCAGCGTAGAGGGGACACTCAATTCACCCCTCCACTTT. The chain is built from TRBV9 and TRBJ1-6, with D possibly being TRBD1 (6 bases). Germline CDR1 reads SGDLS; CDR2 reads YYNGEE. This CDR3 region has 15 residues. V lost 0 bases to trimming and J lost 7 bases, with 11 bases between them.